Shown below are 21 T cell receptor beta chains from a single sample sequenced in a study of Graves' ophthalmopathy and Graves' hyperthyroidism. Amplification targeted the TCR beta CDR3 regions, with RNA transcripts as the source material. A first-round RT-PCR used HTBI primers, followed by a second-round multiplex PCR. TCRdb passed the multiplex PCR reads through MiXCR, listing each CDR3 protein once. The sample contains approximately 1.2 million distinct CDR3 sequences, about 38% of which appear only once. The sample comprised peripheral blood or thyroid tissue (not recorded which). All receptors come from an adult man with Graves' hyperthyroidism.

This clonotype was recorded only once. Here the CDR3 omits its conserved ending phenylalanine or tryptophan, so a read error is the likely source. The DNA is omitted, as the CDR3 cannot be located on it reliably, and the CDR3 follows TCRdb's listing. This chain links TRBV7-9 with TRBJ1-1. The V gene's germline CDR1 is SEHNR and CDR2 FQNEAQ (reference sequence). The CDR3 totals 9 residues, both ends included. The CDR3 region is CASSPIAGG.

This clonotype was counted only a few times. The chain uses TRBV9 and TRBJ2-5, with D perhaps being TRBD1 or TRBD2 (5 bases each). The CDR3 is 14 amino acids. The V end lost 0 bases, the J end lost 3 bases, and 9 bases lay between the germline ends. From germline, CDR1 is SGDLS and CDR2 YYNGEE. CDR3 sequence: CASSVGGSKETQYF. The CDR3 region has the DNA TGTGCCAGCAGCGTAGGGGGGTCCAAAGAGACCCAGTACTTC.

The chain recombines TRBV19 with TRBJ1-5, with a weak D call TRBD1 (5 bases). Trimming took off 3 bases at V and 1 base at J, with 19 bases between the two ends. Germline CDR1 reads LNHDA; CDR2 reads SQIVND (reference sequence). The CDR3 runs to 18 residues. The CDR3 DNA is TGTGCCAGTAGTATGGGAGCAGGAGGGGTGCGGAGCAATCAGCCCCAGCATTTT. Protein sequence: CASSMGAGGVRSNQPQHF.

CDR3: CASSVEGTGGSYTF. The CDR3 DNA reads as TGTGCCAGCAGCGTTGAGGGGACAGGTGGGAGCTACACCTTC. This chain joins TRBV5-4 and TRBJ1-2; TRBD1 agrees at 8 bases. The germline V gene has CDR1 SGHNT and CDR2 YYREEE (reference sequence). CDR3 size: 14 residues. After removal of 4 bases from V and 9 bases from J, the junction contained 11 bases not matched to a gene.

There are a few counts of this clonotype. This rearrangement joins TRBV12-3 or TRBV12-4 to TRBJ2-7; 9 nucleotides align to TRBD2. The CDR3 spans 15 residues. V lost 3 bases to trimming and J lost 3 bases; unmatched junction nucleotides: 6. The CDR3 DNA sequence: TGTGCCAGCAGTTTCACGGGTAGCGGGAGCTACGAGCAGTACTTC. This translates into CASSFTGSGSYEQYF.

This clonotype was observed at least ten times. The chain combines TRBV20-1 with TRBJ2-7; 7 nucleotides line up with TRBD2. Germline CDR1 and CDR2: DFQATT and SNEGSKA (reference sequence). The CDR3 loop spans 15 amino acids. The J segment lost 1 base and the V segment lost 0 bases, leaving 6 bases of the junction unmatched. The CDR3 DNA reads TGCAGTGCTAGAGATCCCGGACTAGTTTCCTACGAGCAGTACTTC. Translated, it gives CSARDPGLVSYEQYF.

V usage is TRBV15 and J usage is TRBJ2-5; 7 bases map to TRBD2. The CDR3 sequence is 14 residues long. Trimming at V came to 3 bases and at J to 3 bases, leaving 4 bases not matched to a gene. The germline V gene encodes CDR1 LNHNV and CDR2 YYDKDF (reference sequence). DNA of the CDR3: TGTGCCACCAGCAGCTTTGCGGGAGAAGAGACCCAGTACTTC. This sequence encodes CATSSFAGEETQYF.

This clonotype was observed many times. The chain couples TRBV7-6 to TRBJ1-4, with D tentatively TRBD1 (5 bases). This CDR3 contains 15 residues. Per germline, CDR1 SGHVS and CDR2 FNYEAQ. V shed 5 bases and J shed 5 bases, with 15 bases lying between them. CDR3 DNA: TGTGCCAGCAGCCTAGGACAACTACAGAATGAAAAACTGTTTTTT. This translates into CASSLGQLQNEKLFF.

This clonotype was seen only a few times. The genes are TRBV2 and TRBJ1-1; 10 bases align to TRBD1. There are 16 residues in the CDR3. Unmatched junction bases numbered 10, after V lost 8 bases and J lost 1 base. Germline V gene data show CDR1 as SNHLY and CDR2 as FYNNEI. Written as DNA, the CDR3 is TGTGCCAGCGGGGGACAGGGGATCCGGAGGAACACTGAAGCTTTCTTT. Residues: CASGGQGIRRNTEAFF.

V and J are TRBV6-2 or TRBV6-3 and TRBJ2-6; D not certain. This CDR3 region has 16 residues. Trimming left V 6 bases short and J 0 bases short, with 12 bases between. Germline V gives CDR1 MNHEY, CDR2 SVGEGT. DNA for the CDR3: TGTGCCAGCAGGGGCGCACCATTCTCTGGGGCCAACGTCCTGACTTTC. This codes for CASRGAPFSGANVLTF.

This clonotype has at least ten counts. The V and J genes are TRBV14 and TRBJ2-5; 11 bases map to TRBD2. Trimming removed 5 bases from V and 4 bases from J; junction bases left unmatched: 6. The CDR3 is 15 residues long. Germline V gives CDR1 SGHDN, CDR2 FVKESK. CDR3 DNA sequence: TGTGCCAGCAGCTTGACCCTAGCGGGAGGAGAGACCCAGTACTTC. It translates to CASSLTLAGGETQYF.

The chain uses TRBV15 and TRBJ2-5; weak D call: TRBD2 (5 bases). The CDR3 covers 12 residues. The V gene's germline CDR1 is LNHNV and CDR2 YYDKDF (reference sequence). Trimming shortened V by 5 bases and J by 7 bases, and 11 bases separated the two germline ends. The CDR3 nucleotides are TGTGCCACCAGCTTGAGGGTTGGGACCCAGTACTTC. Translating it yields CATSLRVGTQYF.

This clonotype has a count of ten or more. J is TRBJ1-1 and V is TRBV12-3 or TRBV12-4; a possible D gene is TRBD1 (5 bases). The CDR3 contains 13 residues. Trimming took 3 bases from V and 3 from J, leaving 8 bases between them. DNA of the CDR3: TGTGCCAGCAGTTTGGGGCCGTACACTGAAGCTTTCTTT. As protein: CASSLGPYTEAFF.

The chain couples TRBV11-2 to TRBJ2-7; TRBD2 matches at 10 bases. CDR1 is SGHAT and CDR2 is FQNNGV in the germline V gene. The CDR3 loop spans 18 amino acids. V dropped 0 bases and J dropped 3; count of bases not matched to a gene: 11. The CDR3 DNA follows: TGTGCCAGCAGCTTAGATACGCGGAGCGGGAGGGAACTCTACGAGCAGTACTTC. This sequence encodes CASSLDTRSGRELYEQYF.

V gene TRBV20-1 combines with J gene TRBJ1-1; TRBD1 aligns across 9 bases. Germline V gene data show CDR1 as DFQATT and CDR2 as SNEGSKA (reference sequence). J gave up 5 bases and V 2 bases, and 6 bases lay outside the gene matches. The CDR3 covers 14 residues. CDR3 in DNA: TGCAGTGCTAGATCGGGACAGGGAAGGACTGAAGCTTTCTTT. Translated: CSARSGQGRTEAFF.

This clonotype showed up many times. V is TRBV2 and J is TRBJ1-2; D is uncertain. The CDR3 totals 13 residues. V shed 4 bases and J shed 2 bases, with 8 bases lying between them. Germline V gene data show CDR1 as SNHLY and CDR2 as FYNNEI. CDR3: CASSVALNYGYTF. CDR3 nucleotide sequence: TGTGCCAGCAGTGTGGCACTCAACTATGGCTACACCTTC.

J is TRBJ2-2 and V is TRBV14; D may be TRBD2 (6 bases). Trimming removed 5 bases from V and 0 bases from J, with 22 bases in between. CDR1 SGHDN and CDR2 FVKESK come from the germline V gene. CDR3 length: 19 residues. The DNA for the CDR3 is TGTGCCAGCAGCTACTCCGGGACTCTCAGGCGAACGAACACCGGGGAGCTGTTTTTT. Its protein is CASSYSGTLRRTNTGELFF.

The sample holds many counts of this clonotype. The gene calls are TRBV14 and TRBJ1-4, with 7 positions matching TRBD1. Germline V gene sequence: CDR1 SGHDN, CDR2 FVKESK. The CDR3 loop spans 16 amino acids. V gave up 2 bases and J gave up 6 bases; unmatched junction bases: 9. In DNA, the CDR3 is TGTGCCAGCAGCCAATTTCTGGGACAGCAGCATGAAAAACTGTTTTTT. It translates to CASSQFLGQQHEKLFF.

This clonotype occurred many times. The V gene is TRBV20-1, the J gene TRBJ1-1; TRBD1 is a possible D gene (6 bases). Germline CDR1 reads DFQATT; CDR2 reads SNEGSKA (reference sequence). The V gene lost 2 bases and the J gene lost 5 bases, with 15 bases spanning the gap. CDR3 length equals 14 residues. CDR3 loop: CSARRGAGDTEAFF. CDR3 sequence (DNA): TGCAGTGCTAGAAGGGGCGCAGGGGATACTGAAGCTTTCTTT.

The chain uses TRBV7-8 and TRBJ2-6; D unresolved. CDR3 length equals 16 residues. Germline loops: CDR1 SGHVS, CDR2 FQNEAQ. Trimming stripped 2 bases from V and 0 bases from J, with 8 bases between. The CDR3 nucleotides are TGTGCCAGCAGCTTAAGGTGTATCTCTGGGGCCAACGTCCTGACTTTC. It codes for CASSLRCISGANVLTF.

This clonotype was observed a few times. The V call is TRBV6-5, the J call TRBJ1-5; D gene ambiguous. The CDR3 totals 13 residues. Germline CDR1 MNHEY, CDR2 SVGAGI. V shed 1 base and J shed 4 bases, with 5 bases lying between them. CDR3 sequence (DNA): TGTGCCAGCAGTTACTTGGCGAATCAGCCCCAGCATTTT. It codes for CASSYLANQPQHF.